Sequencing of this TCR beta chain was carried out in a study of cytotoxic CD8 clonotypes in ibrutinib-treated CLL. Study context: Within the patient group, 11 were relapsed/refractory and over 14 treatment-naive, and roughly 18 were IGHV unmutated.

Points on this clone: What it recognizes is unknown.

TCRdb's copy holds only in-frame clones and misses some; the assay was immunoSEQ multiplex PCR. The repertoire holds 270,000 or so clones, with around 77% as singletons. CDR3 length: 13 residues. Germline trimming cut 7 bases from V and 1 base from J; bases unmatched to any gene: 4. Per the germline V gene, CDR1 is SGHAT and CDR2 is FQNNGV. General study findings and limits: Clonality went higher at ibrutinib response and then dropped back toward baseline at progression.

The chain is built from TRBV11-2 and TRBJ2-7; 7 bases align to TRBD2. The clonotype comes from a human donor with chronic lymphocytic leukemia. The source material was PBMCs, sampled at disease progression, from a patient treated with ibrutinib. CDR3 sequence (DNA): TGTGCCAGCACCAACGGGAGGTCCTACGAGCAGTACTTC. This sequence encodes CASTNGRSYEQYF.